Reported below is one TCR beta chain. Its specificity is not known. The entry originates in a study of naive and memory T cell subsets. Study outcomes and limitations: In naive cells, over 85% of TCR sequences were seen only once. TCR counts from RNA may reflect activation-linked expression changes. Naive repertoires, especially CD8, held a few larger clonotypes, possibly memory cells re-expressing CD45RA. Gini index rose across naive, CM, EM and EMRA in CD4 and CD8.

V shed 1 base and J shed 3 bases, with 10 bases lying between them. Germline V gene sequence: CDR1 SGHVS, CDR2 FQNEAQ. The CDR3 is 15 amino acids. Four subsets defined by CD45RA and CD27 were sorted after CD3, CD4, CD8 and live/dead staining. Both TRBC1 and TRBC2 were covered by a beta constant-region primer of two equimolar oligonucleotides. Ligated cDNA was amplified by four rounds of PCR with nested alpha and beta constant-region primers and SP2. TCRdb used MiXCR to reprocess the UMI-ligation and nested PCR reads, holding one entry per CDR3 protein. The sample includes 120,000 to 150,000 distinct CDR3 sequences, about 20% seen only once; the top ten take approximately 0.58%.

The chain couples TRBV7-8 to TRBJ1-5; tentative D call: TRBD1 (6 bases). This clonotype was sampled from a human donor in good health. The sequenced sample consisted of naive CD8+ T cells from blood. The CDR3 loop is CASSLVQGFNQPQHF. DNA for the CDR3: TGTGCCAGCAGCTTAGTACAGGGATTCAATCAGCCCCAGCATTTT.